The TCR beta chain under discussion was sequenced for a study of T-cell reconstitution after alpha-beta-depleted transplantation in children. Study-wide results and limits: Expanded clones from the graft, numbering several hundred, reportedly supplied alpha-beta T cells about two months after transplant. Day-60 TCRbeta diversity that was high in some patients was derived from surviving recipient T cells and thymic progenitors. After one year, T-cell counts and TCRbeta diversity mostly came from new T cells.

Germline V CDR1 and CDR2: LGHNT, FRNRAP. The CDR3 is made up of 14 amino acids. V gave up 5 bases and J gave up 6 bases; unmatched junction bases: 1. Concerning this clonotype itself: Antigen: not known.

Preparation of the TCRbeta library was carried out with unique molecular identifiers. Each CDR3 protein is one row after TCRdb ran MiXCR on the PCR reads. The data show 500,000 to 750,000 distinct CDR3 sequences, 25% to 30% seen once. The chain has TRBV12-5 and TRBJ2-1, with TRBD2 identical over 13 bases. The sequence came from a boy less than two years old with Wiskott-Aldrich syndrome, due to receive a stem cell transplant. The sequencing used PBMCs, collected before TCRalphabeta/CD19-depleted stem cell transplant. The CDR3 is CASGGLAGVNEQFF. DNA of the CDR3: TGTGCTAGTGGTGGACTAGCGGGAGTCAATGAGCAGTTCTTC.